The 30 T cell receptor beta chains below all came from one sample that was sequenced in a study of cytomegalovirus exposure and HLA in healthy donors. The PCR was carried out with 60 Vbeta primers and 13 Jbeta primers. Generated by immunoSEQ multiplex PCR, the TCRdb table keeps only in-frame clones and is missing some. The sample yields 100,000 to 150,000 clones, approximately 80% seen once. The sequenced sample consisted of PBMCs. These TCRs come from a middle-aged woman in good health and CMV-seropositive.

This clone was seen once. J is TRBJ1-2 and V is TRBV6-1; D possibly corresponds to TRBD1 (5 bases). In germline, CDR1 is MNHNS, CDR2 SASEGT. The CDR3 totals 13 residues. Trimming took off 1 base at V and 5 bases at J, with 8 bases between the two ends. DNA for the CDR3: TGTGCCAGCAGTGAAGGGGGGGGGTATGGCTACACCTTC. Protein sequence: CASSEGGGYGYTF.

This clone was counted a few times. J is TRBJ2-1 and V is TRBV30, with 8 bases that match TRBD1. Germline values: CDR1 GTSNPN, CDR2 SVGIG (reference sequence). This CDR3 is built from 13 residues. V dropped 3 bases and J dropped 7; count of bases not matched to a gene: 5. For the CDR3, the DNA is TGTGCCTGGAGCCAGGGGGCATCAAATGAGCAGTTCTTC. Translating gives CAWSQGASNEQFF.

The rearrangement joins TRBV19 to TRBJ1-4, with D hard to call. The CDR3 is made up of 12 amino acids. V was shortened by 9 bases and J by 5 bases, with 10 bases between the two germline ends. Germline loops: CDR1 LNHDA, CDR2 SQIVND (reference sequence). The CDR3 coding sequence is TGTGCCAGCCGGCGCGGAAATGAAAAACTGTTTTTT. Protein product: CASRRGNEKLFF.

The CDR3 coding sequence is TGTGCCAGCAGTTTTGCGGGGCATGGCTACACCTTC. The encoded protein is CASSFAGHGYTF. This chain uses TRBV6-6 with TRBJ1-2, with D perhaps matching TRBD1 (5 bases). Per germline, CDR1 MNHNY and CDR2 SVGAGI (reference sequence). The CDR3 has 12 amino acids. V dropped 4 bases and J dropped 6 bases, with 9 bases sitting between them.

The chain uses TRBV11-3 and TRBJ2-7, with 10 bases aligning to TRBD1. From germline, CDR1 is SGHNT and CDR2 YENEEA. CDR3 length: 13 amino acids. The V gene end was trimmed by 4 bases and the J gene end by 7 bases; junction bases not matched to a gene: 4. CDR3 sequence: CASSYGQGGEQYF. The CDR3 DNA sequence: TGTGCCAGCAGCTATGGACAGGGGGGGGAGCAGTACTTC.

In DNA form, the CDR3 reads TGCGCCAGCAGCCATAACCCGTGGACAGGGAGGGGACAGAACTATGGCTACACCTTC. Protein: CASSHNPWTGRGQNYGYTF. This rearrangement joins TRBV4-1 to TRBJ1-2; 8 bases fit TRBD1. Germline V gene data show CDR1 as MGHRA and CDR2 as YSYEKL. After removal of 3 bases from V and 2 bases from J, the junction contained 17 bases not matched to a gene. The CDR3 runs 19 residues.

The chain joins TRBV5-4 to TRBJ2-5; the D is unclear. The J call could be wrong; TRBJ2-7 is a better fit for the DNA end. CDR1 and CDR2 from the germline V gene are SGHNT and YYREEE (reference sequence). This CDR3 contains 14 residues. In DNA form, the CDR3 reads TGTGCCAGCAGCTCCCCACTGCCTCCTTACGAGCAGTACTTC. This translates into CASSSPLPPYEQYF.

This clone came up a few times. CDR3 residues: CASSYSNQYNEQFF. For the CDR3, the DNA is TGTGCCAGCAGTTACTCGAATCAGTACAATGAGCAGTTCTTC. The chain uses TRBV6-6 and TRBJ2-1; D uncertain. The V gene's germline CDR1 is MNHNY and CDR2 SVGAGI (reference sequence). V lost 0 bases and J lost 4, with 7 bases in between. CDR3 size: 14 residues.

The chain is built from TRBV4-1 and TRBJ2-7; 14 nucleotides match TRBD2. The CDR3 totals 15 residues. V was clipped by 1 base and J by 6 bases; unmatched bases: 2. CDR1 and CDR2 from the germline V gene are MGHRA and YSYEKL. The CDR3 nucleotides are TGCGCCAGCAGCCAAGGACTAGCGGGAGGGGGCGAGCAGTACTTC. The encoded protein is CASSQGLAGGGEQYF.

The rearrangement joins TRBV5-4 to TRBJ2-1; 9 bases match TRBD1. The CDR3 consists of 16 residues. Germline CDR1 SGHNT, CDR2 YYREEE (reference sequence). After removal of 5 bases from V and 6 bases from J, the junction contained 12 bases not matched to a gene. Written as DNA, the CDR3 is TGTGCCAGCAGATATGGGGACAGGGTCGTTGTCAATGAGCAGTTCTTC. Residues: CASRYGDRVVVNEQFF.

The chain carries TRBV5-1 and TRBJ2-1; perhaps TRBD2 as D (6 bases). The V gene's germline CDR1 is SGHRS and CDR2 YFSETQ. This CDR3 has 16 amino acids. Trimming took off 4 bases at V and 5 bases at J, with 19 bases between the two ends. CDR3 sequence (DNA): TGCGCCAGCAGCGTGTTCTCCCTAGCGCCTCACAATGAGCAGTTCTTC. Protein product: CASSVFSLAPHNEQFF.

The chain is built from TRBV25-1 and TRBJ1-5; D is possibly TRBD1 (5 bases). Germline V gene lookup returns CDR1 MGHDK and CDR2 SYGVNS. The CDR3 consists of 16 residues. V gave up 8 bases and J gave up 0 bases, with 17 bases separating them. CDR3 nucleotides: TGTGCCAGCTCCGACCCCAGGGCCCCTAGCAATCAGCCCCAGCATTTT. Translating gives CASSDPRAPSNQPQHF.

The rearrangement links TRBV27 to TRBJ2-2; TRBD2 agrees at 10 bases. Trimming removed 6 bases from V and 4 bases from J; junction bases left unmatched: 5. The CDR3 spans 15 residues. Per germline, CDR1 MNHEY and CDR2 SMNVEV (reference sequence). The CDR3 DNA is TGTGCCAGCAGACGAGCGGGAGGGGGCACCGGGGAGCTGTTTTTT. Translation: CASRRAGGGTGELFF.

J is TRBJ1-5 and V is TRBV28; D gene uncertain. The CDR3 consists of 15 residues. Germline V gives CDR1 MDHEN, CDR2 SYDVKM. V was pared by 6 bases and J by 0 bases, with 12 bases between. The CDR3 bases are TGTGCCAGCAGGGGAAGCGGGAGTAGCAATCAGCCCCAGCATTTT. Its translation is CASRGSGSSNQPQHF.

The chain employs TRBV30 and TRBJ1-3; weak D call: TRBD1 (5 bases). Germline CDR1 reads GTSNPN; CDR2 reads SVGIG (reference sequence). Trimming removed 2 bases at V and 0 bases at J, with 11 bases between. There are 15 residues in the CDR3. The CDR3 nucleotides read TGTGCCTGGAGTTCAGGGCCCTACTCTGGAAACACCATATATTTT. Encoded protein: CAWSSGPYSGNTIYF.

The chain carries TRBV19 and TRBJ2-2, with 10 bases matching TRBD2. The V gene end was trimmed by 6 bases and the J gene end by 2 bases; junction bases not matched to a gene: 6. Germline lookup yields CDR1 LNHDA and CDR2 SQIVND (reference sequence). CDR3 size: 16 residues. The CDR3 reads CASRTGLAENTGELFF. The CDR3 region has the DNA TGTGCCAGTAGGACCGGACTAGCGGAAAACACCGGGGAGCTGTTTTTT.

The J gene is TRBJ2-2, the V gene TRBV5-1, with 7 bases matching TRBD2. The CDR3 contains 17 residues. Trimming removed 5 bases from V and 0 bases from J; junction bases left unmatched: 10. The germline V gene encodes CDR1 SGHRS and CDR2 YFSETQ. The DNA of the CDR3 is TGCGCCAGCAGTTCTAGCGGCCGTACCTCGAACACCGGGGAGCTGTTTTTT. It yields the protein CASSSSGRTSNTGELFF.

This clone has just a few counts. The rearrangement uses TRBV5-1 and TRBJ2-5, with D uncertain. The CDR3 loop spans 14 amino acids. Trimming removed 2 bases at V and 1 base at J, with 9 bases between. The germline V gene has CDR1 SGHRS and CDR2 YFSETQ. The CDR3 loop is CASSFAQIQETQYF. DNA of the CDR3: TGCGCCAGCAGCTTCGCTCAGATCCAAGAGACCCAGTACTTC.

This sequence joins TRBV15 and TRBJ2-5; D perhaps matches TRBD2 (5 bases). This CDR3 contains 14 residues. Trimming shortened V by 1 base and J by 5 bases, and 11 bases separated the two germline ends. Germline loops: CDR1 LNHNV, CDR2 YYDKDF (reference sequence). The CDR3 DNA follows: TGTGCCACCAGCAGAGCGCTTCCGGGGGAGACCCAGTACTTC. This sequence encodes CATSRALPGETQYF.

The chain links TRBV6-4 to TRBJ2-3, with TRBD2 matching over 11 bases. Unmatched junction bases numbered 4, after V lost 5 bases and J lost 3 bases. This CDR3 spans 15 amino acids. The V gene's germline CDR1 is MRHNA and CDR2 SNTAGT. CDR3 sequence (DNA): TGTGCCAGCAGTTTAGCGGGAGGGTTGACAGATACGCAGTATTTT. Its protein is CASSLAGGLTDTQYF.

The chain is built from TRBV5-4 and TRBJ2-3; 12 bases align to TRBD2. Per the germline V gene, CDR1 is SGHNT and CDR2 is YYREEE (reference sequence). The CDR3 consists of 16 residues. V lost 0 bases, J lost 5 bases, and 4 bases stayed unmatched. The CDR3: CASSLVLAGGRDTQYF. CDR3 nucleotide sequence: TGTGCCAGCAGCTTGGTACTAGCGGGAGGAAGAGATACGCAGTATTTT.

The chain combines TRBV1 with TRBJ2-4; the D call TRBD2 from the table was never checked on the DNA. TRBV1 is a documented pseudogene. This CDR3 has 16 residues. The CDR3 spells CTSTLRWRPTKNIQYF. The CDR3 DNA is TGCACCAGCACCCTACGATGGAGGCCTACCAAAAACATTCAGTACTTC.

The chain links TRBV11-2 to TRBJ2-3; 9 bases fit TRBD2. The junction had 1 base not matched to a gene; V was cut back by 3 bases and J by 6 bases. The CDR3 runs 13 residues. Germline CDR1 reads SGHAT; CDR2 reads FQNNGV. CDR3 protein: CASSLLAGDTQYF. CDR3 nucleotides: TGTGCCAGCAGCTTGCTAGCGGGGGATACGCAGTATTTT.

This sequence joins TRBV28 and TRBJ2-7; TRBD1 matches at 8 bases. The CDR3 length is 16 residues. The trim removed 5 bases at V and 3 bases at J, leaving 12 bases unmatched. The germline V gene encodes CDR1 MDHEN and CDR2 SYDVKM. The DNA of the CDR3 is TGTGCCAGCAGTCCCGCAGGGGGCGAGGGGCTCTACGAGCAGTACTTC. Translating gives CASSPAGGEGLYEQYF.

The V and J genes are TRBV10-3 and TRBJ2-7, with 8 bases identical to TRBD2. The CDR3 is 14 amino acids. V gave up 8 bases and J gave up 0 bases; unmatched junction bases: 6. CDR1 and CDR2 from the germline V gene are ENHRY and SYGVKD. The CDR3 reads CAIRGGGASYEQYF. CDR3 nucleotide sequence: TGTGCCATCCGGGGGGGCGGAGCCTCCTACGAGCAGTACTTC.

The chain combines TRBV9 with TRBJ2-5; perhaps TRBD2 as D (6 bases). The end of the DNA fits TRBJ2-7 better, so the J call may be wrong. This CDR3 is 14 amino acids long. The germline V gene has CDR1 SGDLS and CDR2 YYNGEE. The DNA of the CDR3 is TGTGCCAGCAGCGGGAGGGAACCGGTCTACGAGCAGTACTTC. Amino acids: CASSGREPVYEQYF.

This chain connects TRBV7-9 to TRBJ2-7, with no clear D. CDR3 size: 12 residues. Trimming removed 1 base from V and 4 bases from J, with 5 bases in between. Germline loops: CDR1 SEHNR, CDR2 FQNEAQ (reference sequence). CDR3 in amino acids: CASSLGEYEQYF. CDR3 nucleotide sequence: TGTGCCAGCAGCTTAGGAGAGTACGAGCAGTACTTC.

The chain is built from TRBV21-1 and TRBJ1-5; TRBD1 is taken as the D call from the table, unchecked against the DNA. TRBV21-1 represents a pseudogene. This CDR3 spans 17 amino acids. CDR3 in DNA: TGTGCCAGCAGTCCCAGCACGGACAGGGGGAGCAATCAGCCCCAGCATTTT. It is translated as CASSPSTDRGSNQPQHF.

The chain uses TRBV5-4 and TRBJ2-6; D is unclear. The CDR3 has 16 residues. V lost 0 bases and J 1 base, leaving 8 bases between the germline ends. CDR1 and CDR2 (germline): SGHNT, YYREEE (reference sequence). The CDR3 loop is CASSLDSLSGANVLTF. The CDR3 region has the DNA TGTGCCAGCAGCTTGGACAGTCTGTCTGGGGCCAACGTCCTGACTTTC.

The chain is built from TRBV30 and TRBJ1-2, with TRBD1 identical over 7 bases. The CDR3 extends over 14 amino acids. Losses at the gene ends were 3 bases for V and 7 bases for J; bases not matched to a gene: 11. CDR1 is GTSNPN and CDR2 is SVGIG in the germline V gene (reference sequence). CDR3 sequence: CAWSGTERSSGYTF. Written as DNA, the CDR3 is TGTGCCTGGAGCGGGACAGAGAGGTCGAGTGGCTACACCTTC.